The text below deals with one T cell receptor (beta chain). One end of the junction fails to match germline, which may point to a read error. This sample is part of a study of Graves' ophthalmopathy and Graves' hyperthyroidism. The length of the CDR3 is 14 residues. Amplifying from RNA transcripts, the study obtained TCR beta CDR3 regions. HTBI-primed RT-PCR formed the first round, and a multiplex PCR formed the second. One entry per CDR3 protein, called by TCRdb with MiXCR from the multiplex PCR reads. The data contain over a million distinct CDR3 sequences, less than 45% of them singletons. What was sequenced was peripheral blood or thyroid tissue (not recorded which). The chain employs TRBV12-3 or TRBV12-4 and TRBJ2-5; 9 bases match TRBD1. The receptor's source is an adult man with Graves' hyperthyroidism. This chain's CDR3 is CAGSNRDRVTAQYF. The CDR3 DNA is TGTGCCGGCAGTAACCGGGACAGGGTAACGGCCCAGTACTTC.